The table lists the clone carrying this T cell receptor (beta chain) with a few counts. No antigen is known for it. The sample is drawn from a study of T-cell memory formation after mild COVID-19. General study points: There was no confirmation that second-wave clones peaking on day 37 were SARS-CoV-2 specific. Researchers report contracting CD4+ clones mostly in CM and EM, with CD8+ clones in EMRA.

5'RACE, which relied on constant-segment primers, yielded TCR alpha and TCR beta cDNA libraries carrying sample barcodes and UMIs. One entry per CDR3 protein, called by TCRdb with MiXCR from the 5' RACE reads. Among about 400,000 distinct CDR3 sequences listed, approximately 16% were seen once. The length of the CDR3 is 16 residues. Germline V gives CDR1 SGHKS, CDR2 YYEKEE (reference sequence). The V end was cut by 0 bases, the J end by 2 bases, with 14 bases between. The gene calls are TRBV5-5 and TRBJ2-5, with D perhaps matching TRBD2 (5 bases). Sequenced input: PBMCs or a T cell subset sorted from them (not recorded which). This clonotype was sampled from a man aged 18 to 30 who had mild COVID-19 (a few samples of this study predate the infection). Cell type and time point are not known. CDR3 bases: TGTGCCAGCAGCTTGGGGTTTTTCGGGGAGCAAGAGACCCAGTACTTC. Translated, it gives CASSLGFFGEQETQYF.